This TCR beta chain was captured in a study of blood T cell repertoires in COVID-19. About the research overall: COVID-19 samples from acute and convalescent phases originated in the United States, Italy and Spain. From T cells, B-cell-depleted T cells, or PBMCs came the material, which was cDNA or gDNA.

Germline-derived CDR1 and CDR2 are SEHNR and FQNEAQ (reference sequence). V gave up 2 bases and J gave up 4 bases, with 12 bases separating them. The CDR3 covers 15 residues. Under the authors' procedure: Estimated nucleated cell counts came from reference gene primer amplification. Assay: immunoSEQ multiplex PCR; the TCRdb copy retains only in-frame clones and omits some. V and J calls and clone size are copied from that table; D and trimming were computed from the DNA. Of about 59,000 clones in the sample, roughly 84% were seen once. The TCR sequence derives from a woman aged 65 to 85 with acute or convalescent COVID-19. The sample comprised peripheral blood. V gene TRBV7-9 combines with J gene TRBJ2-1; maybe TRBD2 (7 bases). DNA of the CDR3: TGTGCCAGCAGCTTACGGGGGGCGGCGTACAATGAGCAGTTCTTC. Translated: CASSLRGAAYNEQFF.